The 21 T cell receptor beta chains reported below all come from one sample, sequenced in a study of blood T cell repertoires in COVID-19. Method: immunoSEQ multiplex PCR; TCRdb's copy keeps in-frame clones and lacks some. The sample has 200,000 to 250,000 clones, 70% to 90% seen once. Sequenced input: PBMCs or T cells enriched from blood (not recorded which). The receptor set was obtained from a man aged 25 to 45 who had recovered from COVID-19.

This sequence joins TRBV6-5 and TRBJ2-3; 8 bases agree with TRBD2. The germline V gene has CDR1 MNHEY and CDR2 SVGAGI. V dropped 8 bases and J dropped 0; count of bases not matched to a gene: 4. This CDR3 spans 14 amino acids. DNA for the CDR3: TGTGCCAGCCGGAGCGGGGGAAGCACAGATACGCAGTATTTT. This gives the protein CASRSGGSTDTQYF.

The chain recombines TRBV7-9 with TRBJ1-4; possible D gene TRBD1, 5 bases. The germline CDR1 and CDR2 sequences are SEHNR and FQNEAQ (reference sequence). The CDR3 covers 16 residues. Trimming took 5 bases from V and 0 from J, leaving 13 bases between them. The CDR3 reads CASSDGHLATNEKLFF. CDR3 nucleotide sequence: TGTGCCAGCAGCGATGGACATTTAGCAACTAATGAAAAACTGTTTTTT.

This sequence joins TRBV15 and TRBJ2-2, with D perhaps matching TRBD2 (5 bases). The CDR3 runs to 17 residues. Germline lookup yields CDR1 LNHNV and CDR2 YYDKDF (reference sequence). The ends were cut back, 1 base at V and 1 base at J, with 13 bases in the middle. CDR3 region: CATSRVGLAVNTGELFF. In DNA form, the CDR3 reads TGTGCCACCAGCAGAGTCGGGCTAGCAGTGAACACCGGGGAGCTGTTTTTT.

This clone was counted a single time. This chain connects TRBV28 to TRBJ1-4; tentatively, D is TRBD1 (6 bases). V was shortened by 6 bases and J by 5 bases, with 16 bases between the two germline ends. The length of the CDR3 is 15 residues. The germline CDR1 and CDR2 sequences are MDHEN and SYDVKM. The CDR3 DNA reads TGTGCCAGCAGATTTCGGACAGTGCTAAATGAAAAACTGTTTTTT. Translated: CASRFRTVLNEKLFF.

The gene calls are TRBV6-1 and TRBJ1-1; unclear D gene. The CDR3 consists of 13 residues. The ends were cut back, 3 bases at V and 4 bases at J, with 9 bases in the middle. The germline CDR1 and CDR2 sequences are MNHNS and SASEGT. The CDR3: CASSDELGTEAFF. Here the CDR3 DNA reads TGTGCCAGCAGTGATGAACTAGGCACTGAAGCTTTCTTT.

CDR3 in DNA: TGTGCCAGCAGATACCCAGACAGGGGTGAGTTCTTC. Protein product: CASRYPDRGEFF. The V gene is TRBV6-2 or TRBV6-3, the J gene TRBJ2-1, with 8 nucleotides matching TRBD1. CDR3 length: 12 residues. V was clipped by 6 bases and J by 14 bases; unmatched bases: 9. In germline, CDR1 is MNHEY, CDR2 SVGEGT.

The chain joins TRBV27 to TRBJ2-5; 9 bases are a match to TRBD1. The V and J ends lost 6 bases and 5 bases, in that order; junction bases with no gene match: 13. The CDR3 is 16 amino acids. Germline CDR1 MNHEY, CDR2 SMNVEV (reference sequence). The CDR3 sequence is CASRVYGTGFKETQYF. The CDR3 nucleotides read TGTGCCAGCAGGGTCTATGGGACAGGGTTTAAGGAGACCCAGTACTTC.

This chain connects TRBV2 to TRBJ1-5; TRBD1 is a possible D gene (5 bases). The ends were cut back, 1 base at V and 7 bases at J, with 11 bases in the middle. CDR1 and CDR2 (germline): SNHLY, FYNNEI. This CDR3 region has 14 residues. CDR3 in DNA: TGTGCCAGCAGTGAAGGGACAAATAGGCAGCCCCAGCATTTT. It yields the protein CASSEGTNRQPQHF.

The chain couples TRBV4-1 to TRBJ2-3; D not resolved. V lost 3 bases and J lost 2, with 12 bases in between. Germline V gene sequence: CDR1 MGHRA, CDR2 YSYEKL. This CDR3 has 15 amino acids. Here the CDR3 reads CASSHVRLNTDTQYF. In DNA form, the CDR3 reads TGCGCCAGCAGCCATGTCAGACTGAACACAGATACGCAGTATTTT.

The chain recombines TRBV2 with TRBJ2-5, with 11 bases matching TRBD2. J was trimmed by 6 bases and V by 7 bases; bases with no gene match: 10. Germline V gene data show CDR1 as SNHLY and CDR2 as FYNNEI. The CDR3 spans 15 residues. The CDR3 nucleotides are TGTGCCAGCACTGCCCAACTAGCGGGGGTACAGACCCAGTACTTC. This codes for CASTAQLAGVQTQYF.

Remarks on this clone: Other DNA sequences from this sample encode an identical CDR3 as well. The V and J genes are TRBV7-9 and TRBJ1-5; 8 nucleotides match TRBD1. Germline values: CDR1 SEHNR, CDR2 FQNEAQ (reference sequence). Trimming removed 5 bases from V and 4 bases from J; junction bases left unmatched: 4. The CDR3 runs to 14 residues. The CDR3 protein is CASSRGQGNQPQHF. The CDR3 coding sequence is TGTGCCAGCAGCCGAGGACAGGGAAATCAGCCCCAGCATTTT.

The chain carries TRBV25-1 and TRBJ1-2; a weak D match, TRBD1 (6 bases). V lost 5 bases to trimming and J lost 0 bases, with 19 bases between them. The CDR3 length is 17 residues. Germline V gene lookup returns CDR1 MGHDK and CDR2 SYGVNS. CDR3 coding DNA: TGTGCCAGCAGTCCCCAAAGGGGGACAAATTCTAACTATGGCTACACCTTC. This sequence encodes CASSPQRGTNSNYGYTF.

This chain's CDR3 is CASSQSPRTVTYEQYF. The CDR3, as DNA: TGTGCCAGCAGCCAGAGCCCCCGGACTGTAACCTACGAGCAGTACTTC. The chain recombines TRBV4-2 with TRBJ2-7, with D possibly being TRBD2 (5 bases). CDR3 length: 16 residues. Germline assignment: CDR1 LGHNA and CDR2 YNFKEQ. V dropped 3 bases and J dropped 2 bases, with 17 bases sitting between them.

The CDR3 nucleotides are TGTGCCAGCAGCTTAGGGGCGCCGGGAGAGCAGTACTTC. Its translation: CASSLGAPGEQYF. The V call is TRBV7-2, the J call TRBJ2-7; a possible D gene is TRBD2 (5 bases). This CDR3 region has 13 residues. Trimming took off 1 base at V and 7 bases at J, with 11 bases between the two ends. Germline V CDR1 and CDR2: SGHTA, FQGNSA.

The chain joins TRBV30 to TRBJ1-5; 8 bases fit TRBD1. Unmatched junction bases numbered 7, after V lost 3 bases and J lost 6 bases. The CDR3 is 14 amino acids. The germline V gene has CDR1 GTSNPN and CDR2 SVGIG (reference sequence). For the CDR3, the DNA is TGTGCCTGGAGCGCAGGGGGCCGATCTCAGCCCCAGCATTTT. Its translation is CAWSAGGRSQPQHF.

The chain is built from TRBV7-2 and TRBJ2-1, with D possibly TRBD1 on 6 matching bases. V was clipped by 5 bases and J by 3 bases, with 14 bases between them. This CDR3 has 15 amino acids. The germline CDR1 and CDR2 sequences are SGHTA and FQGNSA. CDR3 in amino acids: CASSRLGGDYNEQFF. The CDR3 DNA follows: TGTGCCAGCAGCCGGTTAGGGGGAGACTACAATGAGCAGTTCTTC. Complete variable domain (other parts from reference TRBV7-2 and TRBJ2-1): GAGVSQSPSNKVTEKGKDVELRCDPISGHTALYWYRQSLGQGLEFLIYFQGNSAPDKSGLPSDRFSAERTGGSVSTLTIQRTQQEDSAVYLCASSRLGGDYNEQFFGPGTRLTVL.

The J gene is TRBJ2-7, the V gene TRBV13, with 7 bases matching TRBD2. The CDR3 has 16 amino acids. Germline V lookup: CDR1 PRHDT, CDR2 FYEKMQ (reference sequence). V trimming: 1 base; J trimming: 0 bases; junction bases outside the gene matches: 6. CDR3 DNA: TGTGCCAGCAGCTTAGCGTTGCGGGGGAGCTCCTACGAGCAGTACTTC. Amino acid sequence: CASSLALRGSSYEQYF.

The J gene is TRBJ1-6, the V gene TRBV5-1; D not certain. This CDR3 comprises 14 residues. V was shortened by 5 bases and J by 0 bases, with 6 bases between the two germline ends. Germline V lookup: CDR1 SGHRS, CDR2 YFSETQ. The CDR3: CASRGSSYNSPLHF. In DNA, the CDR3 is TGCGCCAGCAGAGGGAGCTCCTATAATTCACCCCTCCACTTT.

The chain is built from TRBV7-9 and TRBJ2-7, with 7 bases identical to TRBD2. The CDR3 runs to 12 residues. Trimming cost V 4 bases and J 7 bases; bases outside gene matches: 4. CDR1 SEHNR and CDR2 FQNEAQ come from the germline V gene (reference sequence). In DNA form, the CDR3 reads TGTGCCAGCAGCTCGGGACTATCTGAGCAGTACTTC. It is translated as CASSSGLSEQYF. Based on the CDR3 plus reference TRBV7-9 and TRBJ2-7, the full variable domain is DTGVSQNPRHKITKRGQNVTFRCDPISEHNRLYWYRQTLGQGPEFLTYFQNEAQLEKSRLLSDRFSAERPKGSFSTLEIQRTEQGDSAMYLCASSSGLSEQYFGPGTRLTVT.

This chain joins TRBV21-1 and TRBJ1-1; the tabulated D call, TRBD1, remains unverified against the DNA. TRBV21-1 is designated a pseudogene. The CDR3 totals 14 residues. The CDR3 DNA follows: TGTGCCAGCAGCGAGGGGACAGTGAACACTGAAGCTTTCTTT. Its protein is CASSEGTVNTEAFF.

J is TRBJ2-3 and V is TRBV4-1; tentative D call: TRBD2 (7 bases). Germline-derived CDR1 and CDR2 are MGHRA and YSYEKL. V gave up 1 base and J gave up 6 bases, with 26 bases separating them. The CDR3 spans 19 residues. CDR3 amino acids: CASSQGQGRSAGSGDTQYF. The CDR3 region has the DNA TGCGCCAGCAGCCAAGGTCAGGGGCGTTCAGCGGGATCGGGGGATACGCAGTATTTT.